This T cell receptor beta chain was captured by sequencing in a study of cytomegalovirus exposure and HLA in healthy donors. V dropped 0 bases and J dropped 6 bases, with 12 bases sitting between them. This CDR3 is built from 15 residues. Germline loops: CDR1 SNHLY, CDR2 FYNNEI. Libraries were prepared by immunoSEQ multiplex PCR; TCRdb keeps only in-frame clonotypes and omits some of them. The sample has 130,000 to 150,000 clones, about 91% seen once; the top ten hold 9%. The clonotype was recovered from a woman aged 18 to 35 in good health and CMV-seropositive. The chain employs TRBV2 and TRBJ1-5; D is possibly TRBD1 (6 bases). Sample: PBMCs. DNA for the CDR3: TGTGCCAGCAGTGAAGCGCGACAGGACAGTCAGCCCCAGCATTTT. It encodes CASSEARQDSQPQHF.